This paragraph covers one T cell receptor beta chain sequence. Its specificity is unknown. The entry originates in a study of PD-L1 blockade in urothelial cancer. The repertoire was sequenced with immunoSEQ multiplex PCR; TCRdb's copy has only in-frame clones and lacks some. In the table there are 35,000 to 40,000 clones, approximately 90% of which are singletons. Broader study findings: When pretreatment blood TCR clonality was below the median, it predicted better survival.

The receptor was derived from an older man with urothelial cancer. The sample consisted of PBMCs, taken around atezolizumab (anti-PD-L1) treatment.

CDR3 sequence: CASSLYGAGDATNEKLFF. CDR3 DNA sequence: TGTGCCAGCAGCTTGTATGGGGCGGGGGATGCAACTAATGAAAAACTGTTTTTT. The chain carries TRBV5-4 and TRBJ1-4, with TRBD1 as a possible D gene (5 bases). Trimming shortened V by 1 base and J by 0 bases, and 16 bases separated the two germline ends. The CDR3 covers 18 residues. Germline V CDR1 and CDR2: SGHNT, YYREEE (reference sequence).